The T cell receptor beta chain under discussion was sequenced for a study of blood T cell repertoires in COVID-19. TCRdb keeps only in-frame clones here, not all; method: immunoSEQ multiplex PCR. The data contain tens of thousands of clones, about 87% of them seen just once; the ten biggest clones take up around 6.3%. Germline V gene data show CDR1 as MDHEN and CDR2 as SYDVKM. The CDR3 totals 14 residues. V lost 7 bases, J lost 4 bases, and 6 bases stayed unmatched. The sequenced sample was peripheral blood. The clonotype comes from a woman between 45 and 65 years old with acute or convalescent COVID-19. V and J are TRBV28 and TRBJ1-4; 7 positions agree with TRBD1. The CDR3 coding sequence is TGTGCCAGCAAGGGTCGACAGGGTAATGAAAAACTGTTTTTT. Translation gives CASKGRQGNEKLFF.